The next 10 T cell receptor beta chains were all read from a single sample in a study of persistence of HIV-infected CD4 T cells. Lysates of CMV-infected fibroblasts at around 9.8 ug/mL stimulated these cells. Sorted nonresponding memory CD4+ T cells were CD40L-negative, CD69-negative, CD45RO-high. The libraries were made with immunoSEQ version 4 in survey mode. The assay was immunoSEQ multiplex PCR, and TCRdb's table has in-frame clones only and misses some. The sample includes under 60,000 clones, around 75% of them seen just once. Antigens for these TCRs are unknown. Sequences were derived from CD4+ T cells sorted from PBMCs after approximately 18-hour stimulation, sampled from a patient who received antiretroviral therapy. These receptors originate from an adult man with HIV who was CMV-seropositive.

Notes on this clone: The junction differs from germline at one of its ends, possibly a read error. The rearrangement links TRBV5-1 to TRBJ2-7; no definite D call. This CDR3 is 12 amino acids long. The germline gives CDR1 SGHRS, CDR2 YFSETQ. In nucleotides, the CDR3 is TGCGCCAGCAGCTTGGTTGGTACAGACTTTCACTTC. This gives the protein CASSLVGTDFHF.

The J gene is TRBJ1-1, the V gene TRBV27; D gene uncertain. V was pared by 6 bases and J by 4 bases, with 21 bases between. The CDR3 consists of 16 residues. Germline V CDR1 and CDR2: MNHEY, SMNVEV (reference sequence). The CDR3 region is CASSPYRQNVATEAFF. The CDR3 DNA reads TGTGCCAGCAGCCCTTATCGACAAAATGTGGCCACTGAAGCTTTCTTT.

This chain connects TRBV10-2 to TRBJ2-7; weak D call: TRBD1 (6 bases). V was shortened by 2 bases and J by 5 bases, with 19 bases between the two germline ends. Germline values: CDR1 WSHSY, CDR2 SAAADI. This CDR3 contains 16 residues. The CDR3 sequence: CASSERSGAPGNEQYF. CDR3 DNA: TGCGCCAGCAGTGAGAGGTCAGGGGCTCCTGGGAACGAGCAGTACTTC.

J is TRBJ1-1 and V is TRBV3-1 (or the pseudogene TRBV3-2); D is perhaps TRBD1 (6 bases). The germline V and J ends were trimmed by 0 bases and 1 base, with 12 bases remaining between them. This CDR3 region has 16 residues. Per germline, CDR1 LGHDT and CDR2 YNNKEL (reference sequence). The CDR3 nucleotides are TGTGCCAGCAGCCAAGAGCCAGGGGCGGGGAACACTGAAGCTTTCTTT. The encoded protein is CASSQEPGAGNTEAFF.

The J gene is TRBJ1-1, the V gene TRBV7-2; TRBD1 aligns across 7 bases. Germline values: CDR1 SGHTA, CDR2 FQGNSA. After removal of 4 bases from V and 4 bases from J, the junction contained 12 bases not matched to a gene. The CDR3 length is 16 residues. The chain's CDR3 is CASSSQGFRGSTEAFF. The CDR3 nucleotides read TGTGCCAGCAGCTCACAGGGGTTTAGGGGTAGCACTGAAGCTTTCTTT.

The chain joins TRBV6-5 to TRBJ2-2, with TRBD2 matching over 14 bases. This CDR3 spans 16 amino acids. The V segment lost 2 bases and the J segment 6 bases; nucleotides outside the gene matches: 2. The germline V gene has CDR1 MNHEY and CDR2 SVGAGI. The CDR3 reads CASSYPTSGRAGELFF. DNA of the CDR3: TGTGCCAGCAGTTACCCGACTAGCGGGAGGGCCGGGGAGCTGTTTTTT.

V is TRBV15 and J is TRBJ2-2; D uncertain. V was pared by 4 bases and J by 4 bases, with 7 bases between. The CDR3 length is 13 residues. From germline, CDR1 is LNHNV and CDR2 YYDKDF (reference sequence). The CDR3 bases are TGTGCCACCAGCACTATGCCCACCGGGGAGCTGTTTTTT. It encodes CATSTMPTGELFF.

The genes are TRBV11-2 and TRBJ1-1, with unresolved D. V lost 6 bases to trimming and J lost 0 bases, with 8 bases between them. This CDR3 contains 13 residues. The germline V gene encodes CDR1 SGHAT and CDR2 FQNNGV. The CDR3 loop reads CASRFLMNTEAFF. DNA for the CDR3: TGTGCCAGCAGGTTTCTCATGAACACTGAAGCTTTCTTT.

This clone was counted a single time. The rearrangement links TRBV30 to TRBJ2-3; a weak D match, TRBD2 (7 bases). Deletions cut 4 bases from V and 1 base from J, with 18 bases between. Looked up from germline, CDR1 is GTSNPN and CDR2 is SVGIG (reference sequence). The CDR3 extends over 16 amino acids. The chain's CDR3 is CAWIRGGQIRTDTQYF. The CDR3 nucleotides are TGTGCCTGGATCCGCGGGGGCCAAATCCGCACAGATACGCAGTATTTT.

This chain joins TRBV6-2 or TRBV6-3 and TRBJ1-5; D may be TRBD1 (5 bases). Per germline, CDR1 MNHEY and CDR2 SVGEGT. There are 16 residues in the CDR3. V lost 4 bases, J lost 0 bases, and 13 bases lay in between. Here the CDR3 reads CASSFSGLGSNQPQHF. In DNA form, the CDR3 reads TGTGCCAGCAGTTTCTCGGGACTCGGTAGCAATCAGCCCCAGCATTTT.